This TCR beta chain was found in a study of cytomegalovirus exposure and HLA in healthy donors. Germline lookup yields CDR1 SGHVS and CDR2 FNYEAQ. The CDR3 spans 16 residues. Trimming left V 0 bases short and J 7 bases short, with 17 bases between. It was with 60 Vbeta and 13 Jbeta primers that the PCR ran. Original analysis: In a later analysis, some 11 million of about 80 million unique beta chains occurred in at least two donors. The table came from immunoSEQ multiplex PCR; TCRdb's copy has only in-frame clones and leaves some out. That table furnishes V, J and clone size, whereas the DNA furnished D and trimming. This repertoire shows 150,000 to 200,000 clones, roughly four fifths found once; its top ten account for over 0.95%. Study observations and caveats: TCR beta sequences reportedly predicted most subjects' HLA-A and HLA-B alleles accurately.

On this clone itself: Its antigen is unidentified.

What was sequenced was PBMCs. This chain links TRBV7-6 with TRBJ2-3; no reliable D call. The TCR comes from a woman aged 40 to 49 in good health and CMV-seronegative. CDR3 bases: TGTGCCAGCAGCTTAGCGTCGGGTCTCACTGGCAATACGCAGTATTTT. Translated: CASSLASGLTGNTQYF.